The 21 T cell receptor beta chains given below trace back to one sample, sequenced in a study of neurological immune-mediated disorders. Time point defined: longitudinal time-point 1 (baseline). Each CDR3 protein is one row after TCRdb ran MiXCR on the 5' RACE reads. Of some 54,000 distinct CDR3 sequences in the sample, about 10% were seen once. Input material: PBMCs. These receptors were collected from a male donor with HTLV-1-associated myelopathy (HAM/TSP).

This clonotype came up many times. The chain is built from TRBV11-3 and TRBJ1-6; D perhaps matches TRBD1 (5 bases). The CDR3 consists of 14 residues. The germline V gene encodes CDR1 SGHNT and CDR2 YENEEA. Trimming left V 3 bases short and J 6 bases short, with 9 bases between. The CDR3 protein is CASSFGQTNSPLHF. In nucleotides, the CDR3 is TGTGCCAGCAGCTTCGGACAAACTAATTCACCCCTCCACTTT.

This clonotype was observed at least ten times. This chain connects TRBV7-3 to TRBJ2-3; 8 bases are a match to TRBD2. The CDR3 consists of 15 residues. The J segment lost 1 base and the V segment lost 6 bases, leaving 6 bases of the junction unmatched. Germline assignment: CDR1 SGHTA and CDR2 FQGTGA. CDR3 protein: CASSFDSGGTDTQYF. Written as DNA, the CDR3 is TGTGCCAGCAGTTTCGATAGCGGGGGCACAGATACGCAGTATTTT.

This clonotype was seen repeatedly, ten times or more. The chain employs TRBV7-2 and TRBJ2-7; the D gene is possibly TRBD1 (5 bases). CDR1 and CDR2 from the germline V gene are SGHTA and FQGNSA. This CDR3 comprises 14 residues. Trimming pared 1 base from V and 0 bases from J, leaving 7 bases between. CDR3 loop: CASSLGGNSYEQYF. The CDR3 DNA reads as TGTGCCAGCAGCTTAGGGGGCAACTCCTACGAGCAGTACTTC.

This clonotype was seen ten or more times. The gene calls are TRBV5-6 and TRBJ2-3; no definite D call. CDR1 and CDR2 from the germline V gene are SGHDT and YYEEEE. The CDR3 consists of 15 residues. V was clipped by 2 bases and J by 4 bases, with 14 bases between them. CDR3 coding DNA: TGTGCCAGCAGCTTAGGACGTTCACGTGCAGATACGCAGTATTTT. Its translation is CASSLGRSRADTQYF.

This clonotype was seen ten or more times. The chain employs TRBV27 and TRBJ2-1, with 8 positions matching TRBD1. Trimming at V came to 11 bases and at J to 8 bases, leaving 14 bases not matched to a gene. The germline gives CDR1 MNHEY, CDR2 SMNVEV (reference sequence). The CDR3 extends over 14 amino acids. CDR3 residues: CAAALRTGIDEQFF. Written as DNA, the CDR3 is TGTGCCGCCGCGTTGCGGACAGGGATCGATGAGCAGTTCTTC.

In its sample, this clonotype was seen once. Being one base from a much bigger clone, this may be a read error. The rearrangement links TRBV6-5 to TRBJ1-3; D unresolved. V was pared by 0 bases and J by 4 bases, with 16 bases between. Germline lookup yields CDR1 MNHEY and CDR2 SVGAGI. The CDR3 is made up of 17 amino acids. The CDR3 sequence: CASSYSKSHGYGNTIYF. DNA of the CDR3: TGTGCCAGCAGTTACTCGAAATCCCATGGGTACGGAAACACCATATATTTT.

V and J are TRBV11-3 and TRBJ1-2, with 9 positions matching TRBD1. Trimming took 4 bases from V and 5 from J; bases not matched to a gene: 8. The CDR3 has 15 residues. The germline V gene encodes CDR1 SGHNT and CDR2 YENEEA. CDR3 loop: CASSSSGTGRYGYTF. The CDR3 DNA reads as TGTGCCAGCAGCTCTTCCGGGACAGGGAGGTATGGCTACACCTTC. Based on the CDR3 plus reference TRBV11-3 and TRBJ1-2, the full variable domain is EAGVVQSPRYKIIEKKQPVAFWCNPISGHNTLYWYLQNLGQGPELLIRYENEEAVDDSQLPKDRFSAERLKGVDSTLKIQPAELGDSAVYLCASSSSGTGRYGYTFGSGTRLTVV.

CDR3 coding DNA: TGCAGTGCTCCGGATCCCGGGACAGGGTCCTACGAGCAGTACTTC. This codes for CSAPDPGTGSYEQYF. J is TRBJ2-7 and V is TRBV20-1; the match to TRBD1 covers 9 bases. The V segment lost 5 bases and the J segment 1 base; nucleotides outside the gene matches: 9. Germline V CDR1 and CDR2: DFQATT, SNEGSKA (reference sequence). This CDR3 has 15 amino acids.

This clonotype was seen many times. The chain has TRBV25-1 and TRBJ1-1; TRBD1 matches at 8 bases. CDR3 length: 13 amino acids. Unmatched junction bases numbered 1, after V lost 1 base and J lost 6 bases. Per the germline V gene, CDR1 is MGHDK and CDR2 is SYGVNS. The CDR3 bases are TGTGCCAGCAGTGAATCAGGGGGCTCTGAAGCTTTCTTT. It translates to CASSESGGSEAFF.

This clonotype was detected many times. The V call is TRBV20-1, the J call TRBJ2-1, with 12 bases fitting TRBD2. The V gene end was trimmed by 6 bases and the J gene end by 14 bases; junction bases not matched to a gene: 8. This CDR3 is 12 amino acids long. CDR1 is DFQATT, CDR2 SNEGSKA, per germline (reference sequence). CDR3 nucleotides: TGCAGTGCCACTGGACTAGCGGGGACGGAGTTCTTC. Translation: CSATGLAGTEFF.

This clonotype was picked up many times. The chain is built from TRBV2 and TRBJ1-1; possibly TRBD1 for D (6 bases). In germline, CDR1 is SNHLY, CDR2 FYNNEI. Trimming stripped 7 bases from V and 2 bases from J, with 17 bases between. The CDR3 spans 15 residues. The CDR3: CASTPPWGANTEAFF. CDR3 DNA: TGTGCCAGCACCCCTCCTTGGGGGGCCAACACTGAAGCTTTCTTT.

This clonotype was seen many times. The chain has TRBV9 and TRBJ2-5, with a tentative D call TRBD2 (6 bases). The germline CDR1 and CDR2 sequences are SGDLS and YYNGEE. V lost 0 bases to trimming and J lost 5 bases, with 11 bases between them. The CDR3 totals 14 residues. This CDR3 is CASSVDWGRETQYF. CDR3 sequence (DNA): TGTGCCAGCAGCGTAGACTGGGGGAGGGAGACCCAGTACTTC.

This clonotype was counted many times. The CDR3 DNA sequence: TGTGCCAGCAGCCCCGGGGAGGGTGCCGGGGAGCTGTTTTTT. It is translated as CASSPGEGAGELFF. This chain connects TRBV7-2 to TRBJ2-2; TRBD2 matches 7 bases. Germline CDR1 SGHTA, CDR2 FQGNSA. V was clipped by 5 bases and J by 6 bases; unmatched bases: 6. The CDR3 has 14 residues.

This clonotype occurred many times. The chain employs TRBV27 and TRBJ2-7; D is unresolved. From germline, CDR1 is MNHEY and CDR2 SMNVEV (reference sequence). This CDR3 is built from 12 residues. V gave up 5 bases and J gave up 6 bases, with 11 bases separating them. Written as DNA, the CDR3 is TGTGCCAGCAGTCCTAACCCCCCCGAGCAGTACTTC. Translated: CASSPNPPEQYF.

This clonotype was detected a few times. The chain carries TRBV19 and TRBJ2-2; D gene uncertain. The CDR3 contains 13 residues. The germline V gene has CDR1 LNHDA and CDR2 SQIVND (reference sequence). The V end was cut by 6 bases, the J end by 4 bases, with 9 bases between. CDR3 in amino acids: CASSTLLTGELFF. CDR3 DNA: TGTGCCAGTAGCACTCTACTCACCGGGGAGCTGTTTTTT. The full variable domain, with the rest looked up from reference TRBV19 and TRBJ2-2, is DGGITQSPKYLFRKEGQNVTLSCEQNLNHDAMYWYRQDPGQGLRLIYYSQIVNDFQKGDIAEGYSVSREKKESFPLTVTSAQKNPTAFYLCASSTLLTGELFFGEGSRLTVL.

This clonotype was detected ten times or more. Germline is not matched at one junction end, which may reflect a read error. The CDR3 reads CASSQVQGAYNEQFF. The CDR3 DNA reads TGTGCCAGCAGCCAAGTTCAGGGGGCCTATAATGAGCAGTTCTTC. The chain combines TRBV3-1 with TRBJ2-1; 8 positions match TRBD1. This CDR3 has 15 amino acids. The germline CDR1 and CDR2 sequences are LGHDT and YNNKEL (reference sequence).

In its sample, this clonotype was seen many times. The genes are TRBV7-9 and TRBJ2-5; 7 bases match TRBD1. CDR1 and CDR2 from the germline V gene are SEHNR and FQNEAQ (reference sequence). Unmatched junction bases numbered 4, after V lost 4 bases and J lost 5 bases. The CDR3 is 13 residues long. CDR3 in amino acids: CASSYKGGETQYF. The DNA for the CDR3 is TGTGCCAGCAGCTACAAAGGGGGCGAGACCCAGTACTTC.

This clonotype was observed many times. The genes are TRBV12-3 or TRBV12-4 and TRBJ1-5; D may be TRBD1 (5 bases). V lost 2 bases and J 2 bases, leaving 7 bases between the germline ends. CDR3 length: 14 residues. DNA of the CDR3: TGTGCCAGCAGTTTAAGGGGCCGCAATCAGCCCCAGCATTTT. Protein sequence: CASSLRGRNQPQHF.

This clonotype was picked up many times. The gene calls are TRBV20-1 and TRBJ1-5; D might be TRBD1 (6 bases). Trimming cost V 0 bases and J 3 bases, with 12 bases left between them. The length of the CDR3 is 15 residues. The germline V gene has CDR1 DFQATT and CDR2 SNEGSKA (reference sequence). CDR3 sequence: CSARDMAGANQPQHF. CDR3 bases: TGCAGTGCTAGAGATATGGCAGGGGCCAATCAGCCCCAGCATTTT.

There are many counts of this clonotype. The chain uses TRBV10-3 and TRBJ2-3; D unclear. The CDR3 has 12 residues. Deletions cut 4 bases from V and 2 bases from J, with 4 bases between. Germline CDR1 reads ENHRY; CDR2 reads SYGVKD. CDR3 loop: CAISAFTDTQYF. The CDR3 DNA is TGTGCCATCAGTGCCTTCACAGATACGCAGTATTTT.

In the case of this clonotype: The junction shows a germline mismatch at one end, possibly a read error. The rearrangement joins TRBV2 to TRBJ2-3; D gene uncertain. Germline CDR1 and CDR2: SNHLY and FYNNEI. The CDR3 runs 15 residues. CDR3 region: CVSSVSQDLSDTQYF. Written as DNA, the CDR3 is TGTGTCAGCAGTGTAAGTCAGGATTTGTCAGATACGCAGTATTTT.